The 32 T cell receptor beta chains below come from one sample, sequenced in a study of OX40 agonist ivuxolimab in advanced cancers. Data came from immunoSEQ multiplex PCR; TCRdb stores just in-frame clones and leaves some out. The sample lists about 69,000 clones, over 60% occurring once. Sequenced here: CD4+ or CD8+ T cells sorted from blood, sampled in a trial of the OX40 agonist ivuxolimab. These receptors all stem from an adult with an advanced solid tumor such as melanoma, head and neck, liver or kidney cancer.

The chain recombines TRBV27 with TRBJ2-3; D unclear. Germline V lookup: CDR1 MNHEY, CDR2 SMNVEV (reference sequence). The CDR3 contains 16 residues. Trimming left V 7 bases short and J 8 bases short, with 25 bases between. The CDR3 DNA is TGTGCCAGCAAATCCCTTTCGAAACCGGCCCTGGGTACGCAGTATTTT. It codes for CASKSLSKPALGTQYF.

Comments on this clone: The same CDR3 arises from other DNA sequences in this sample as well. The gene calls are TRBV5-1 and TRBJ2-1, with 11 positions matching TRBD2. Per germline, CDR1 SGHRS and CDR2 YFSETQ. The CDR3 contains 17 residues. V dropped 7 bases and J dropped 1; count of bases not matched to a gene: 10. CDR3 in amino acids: CASSLGLAGGSYNEQFF. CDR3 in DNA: TGCGCCAGCTCCCTCGGGCTAGCGGGAGGATCCTACAATGAGCAGTTCTTC.

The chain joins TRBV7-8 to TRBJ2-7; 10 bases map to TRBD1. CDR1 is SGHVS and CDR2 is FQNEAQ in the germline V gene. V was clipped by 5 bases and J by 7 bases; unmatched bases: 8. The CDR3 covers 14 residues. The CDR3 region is CASSRRDRGGEQYF. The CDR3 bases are TGTGCCAGCAGCCGTCGGGACAGGGGCGGAGAGCAGTACTTC.

CDR3 in DNA: TGCGCCAGCAGCTTGAGTACAGGGAGTCAGCCCCAGCATTTT. This gives the protein CASSLSTGSQPQHF. The rearrangement uses TRBV5-1 and TRBJ1-5; the D gene is possibly TRBD1 (6 bases). This CDR3 has 14 residues. Germline CDR1 SGHRS, CDR2 YFSETQ. The ends were cut back, 1 base at V and 6 bases at J, with 11 bases in the middle.

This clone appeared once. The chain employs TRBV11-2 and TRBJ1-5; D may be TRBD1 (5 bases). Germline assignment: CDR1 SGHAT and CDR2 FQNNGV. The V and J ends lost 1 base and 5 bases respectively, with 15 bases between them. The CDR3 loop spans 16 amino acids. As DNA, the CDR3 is TGTGCCAGCAGCTTAGGAAGGGGTAAGAGGGATCAGCCCCAGCATTTT. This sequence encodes CASSLGRGKRDQPQHF. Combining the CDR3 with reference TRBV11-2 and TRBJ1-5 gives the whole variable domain EAGVAQSPRYKIIEKRQSVAFWCNPISGHATLYWYQQILGQGPKLLIQFQNNGVVDDSQLPKDRFSAERLKGVDSTLKIQPAKLEDSAVYLCASSLGRGKRDQPQHFGDGTRLSIL.

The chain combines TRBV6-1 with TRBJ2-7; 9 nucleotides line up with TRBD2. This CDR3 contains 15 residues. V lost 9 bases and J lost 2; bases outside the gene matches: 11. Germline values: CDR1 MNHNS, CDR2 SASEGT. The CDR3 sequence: CASDPSGVGAYEQYF. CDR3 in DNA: TGTGCCAGTGATCCTAGCGGGGTGGGCGCCTACGAGCAGTACTTC.

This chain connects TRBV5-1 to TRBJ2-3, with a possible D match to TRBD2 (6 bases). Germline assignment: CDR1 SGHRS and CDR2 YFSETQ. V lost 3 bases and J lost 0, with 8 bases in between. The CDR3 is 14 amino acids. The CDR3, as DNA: TGCGCCAGCAGCTCCGGGACTAGCACAGATACGCAGTATTTT. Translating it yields CASSSGTSTDTQYF.

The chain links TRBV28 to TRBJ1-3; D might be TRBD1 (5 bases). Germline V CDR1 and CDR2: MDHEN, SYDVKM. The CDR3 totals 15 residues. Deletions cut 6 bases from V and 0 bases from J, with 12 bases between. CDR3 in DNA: TGTGCCAGCAGGTCTACAGGCGGCTCTGGAAACACCATATATTTT. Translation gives CASRSTGGSGNTIYF. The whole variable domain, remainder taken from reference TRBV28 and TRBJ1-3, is DVKVTQSSRYLVKRTGEKVFLECVQDMDHENMFWYRQDPGLGLRLIYFSYDVKMKEKGDIPEGYSVSREKKERFSLILESASTNQTSMYLCASRSTGGSGNTIYFGEGSWLTVV.

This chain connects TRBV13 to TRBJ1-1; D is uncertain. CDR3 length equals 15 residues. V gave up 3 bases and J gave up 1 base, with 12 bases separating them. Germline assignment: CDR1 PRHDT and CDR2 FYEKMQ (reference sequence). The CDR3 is CASSLVPHKNTEAFF. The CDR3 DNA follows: TGTGCCAGCAGCTTGGTGCCTCACAAGAACACTGAAGCTTTCTTT.

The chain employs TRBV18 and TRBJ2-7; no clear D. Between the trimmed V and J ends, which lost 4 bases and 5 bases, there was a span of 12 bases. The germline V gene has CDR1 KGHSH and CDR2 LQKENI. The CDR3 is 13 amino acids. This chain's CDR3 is CASSQSMGDEQYF. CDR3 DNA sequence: TGTGCCAGCTCACAAAGTATGGGCGACGAGCAGTACTTC. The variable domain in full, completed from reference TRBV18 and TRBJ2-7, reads NAGVMQNPRHLVRRRGQEARLRCSPMKGHSHVYWYRQLPEEGLKFMVYLQKENIIDESGMPKERFSAEFPKEGPSILRIQQVVRGDSAAYFCASSQSMGDEQYFGPGTRLTVT.

CDR3 loop: CASSLGASYSTNEKLFF. The CDR3 DNA reads TGCGCCAGCAGCTTGGGCGCCTCCTACTCAACTAATGAAAAACTGTTTTTT. The V call is TRBV5-1, the J call TRBJ1-4; D call uncertain. Germline V CDR1 and CDR2: SGHRS, YFSETQ. Trimming took 0 bases from V and 0 from J, leaving 12 bases between them. The CDR3 runs to 17 residues.

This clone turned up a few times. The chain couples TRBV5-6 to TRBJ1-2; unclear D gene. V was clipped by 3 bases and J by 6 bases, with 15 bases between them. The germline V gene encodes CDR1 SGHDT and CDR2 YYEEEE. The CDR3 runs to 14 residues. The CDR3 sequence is CASSSPPGADGYTF. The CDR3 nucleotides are TGTGCCAGCAGCTCCCCCCCCGGAGCGGATGGCTACACCTTC.

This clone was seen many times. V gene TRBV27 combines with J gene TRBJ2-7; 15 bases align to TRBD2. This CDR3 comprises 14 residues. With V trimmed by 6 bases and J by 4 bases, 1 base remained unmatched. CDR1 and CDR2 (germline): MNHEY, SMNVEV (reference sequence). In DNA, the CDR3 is TGTGCCAGCAGAGGACTAGCGGGAGGGTACGAGCAGTACTTC. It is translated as CASRGLAGGYEQYF.

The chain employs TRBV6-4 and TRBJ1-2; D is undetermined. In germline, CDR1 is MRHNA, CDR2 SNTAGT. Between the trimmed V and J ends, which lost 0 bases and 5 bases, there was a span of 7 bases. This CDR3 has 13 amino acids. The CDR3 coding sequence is TGTGCCAGCAGTGACTCAGGGCGGTATGGCTACACCTTC. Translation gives CASSDSGRYGYTF.

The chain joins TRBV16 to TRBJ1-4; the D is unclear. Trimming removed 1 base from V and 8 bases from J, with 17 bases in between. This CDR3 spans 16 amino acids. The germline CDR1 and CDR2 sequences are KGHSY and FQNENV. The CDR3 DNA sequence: TGTGCCAGCAGCCAATTCCAAGACGACGGAGGGGAAAAACTGTTTTTT. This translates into CASSQFQDDGGEKLFF.

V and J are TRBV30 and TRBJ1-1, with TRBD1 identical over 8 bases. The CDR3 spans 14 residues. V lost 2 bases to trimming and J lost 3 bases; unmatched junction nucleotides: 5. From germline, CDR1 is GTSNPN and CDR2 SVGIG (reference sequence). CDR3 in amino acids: CAWSNRGFDTEAFF. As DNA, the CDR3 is TGTGCCTGGAGTAACAGGGGGTTCGACACTGAAGCTTTCTTT.

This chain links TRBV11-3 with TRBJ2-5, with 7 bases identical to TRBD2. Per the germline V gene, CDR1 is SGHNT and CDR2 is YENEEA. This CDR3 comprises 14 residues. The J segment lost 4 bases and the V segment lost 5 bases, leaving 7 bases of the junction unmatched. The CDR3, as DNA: TGTGCCAGCAGCCCCGAGGGAGGGTCAGAGACCCAGTACTTC. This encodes CASSPEGGSETQYF.

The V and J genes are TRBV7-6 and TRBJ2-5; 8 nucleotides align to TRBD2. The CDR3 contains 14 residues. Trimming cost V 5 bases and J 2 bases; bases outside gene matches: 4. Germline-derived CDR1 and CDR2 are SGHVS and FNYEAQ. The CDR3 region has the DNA TGTGCCAGCAGCCGTAGCGGGGAACAAGAGACCCAGTACTTC. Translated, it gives CASSRSGEQETQYF.

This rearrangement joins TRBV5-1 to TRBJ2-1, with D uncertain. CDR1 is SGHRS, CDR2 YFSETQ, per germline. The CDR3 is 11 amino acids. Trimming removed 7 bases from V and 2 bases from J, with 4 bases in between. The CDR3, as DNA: TGCGCCAGCGGAGCCTACAATGAGCAGTTCTTC. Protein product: CASGAYNEQFF.

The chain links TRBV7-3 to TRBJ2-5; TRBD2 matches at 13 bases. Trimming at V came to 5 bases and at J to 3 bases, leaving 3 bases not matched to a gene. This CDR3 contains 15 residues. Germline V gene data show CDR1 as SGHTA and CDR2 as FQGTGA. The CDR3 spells CASSPGLAGEETQYF. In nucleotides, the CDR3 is TGTGCCAGCAGCCCAGGACTAGCGGGAGAAGAGACCCAGTACTTC.

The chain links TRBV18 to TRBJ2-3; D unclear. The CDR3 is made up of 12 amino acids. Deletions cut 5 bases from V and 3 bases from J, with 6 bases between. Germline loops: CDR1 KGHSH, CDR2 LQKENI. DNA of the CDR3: TGTGCCAGCTCATCCGAGACAGATACGCAGTATTTT. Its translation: CASSSETDTQYF.

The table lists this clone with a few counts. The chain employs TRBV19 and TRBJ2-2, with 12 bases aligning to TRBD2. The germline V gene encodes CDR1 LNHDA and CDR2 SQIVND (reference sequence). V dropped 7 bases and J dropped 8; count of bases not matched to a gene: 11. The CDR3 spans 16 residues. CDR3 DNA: TGTGCCAGTAACTCGAGGCTAGCGGGAGGGCCAGGGGAGCTGTTTTTT. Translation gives CASNSRLAGGPGELFF.

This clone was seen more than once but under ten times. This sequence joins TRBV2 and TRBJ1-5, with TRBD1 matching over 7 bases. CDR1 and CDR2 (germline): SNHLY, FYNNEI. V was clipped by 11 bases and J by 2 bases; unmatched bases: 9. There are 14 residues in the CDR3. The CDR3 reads CASKPGQGNQPQHF. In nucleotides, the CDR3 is TGTGCCTCGAAGCCCGGACAGGGCAATCAGCCCCAGCATTTT.

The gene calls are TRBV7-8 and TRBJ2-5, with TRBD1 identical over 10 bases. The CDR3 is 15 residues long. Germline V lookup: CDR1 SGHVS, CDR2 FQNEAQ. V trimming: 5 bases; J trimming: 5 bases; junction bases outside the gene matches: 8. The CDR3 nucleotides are TGTGCCAGCAGCGCCAGGGACAGGGGAGGCGAGACCCAGTACTTC. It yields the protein CASSARDRGGETQYF.

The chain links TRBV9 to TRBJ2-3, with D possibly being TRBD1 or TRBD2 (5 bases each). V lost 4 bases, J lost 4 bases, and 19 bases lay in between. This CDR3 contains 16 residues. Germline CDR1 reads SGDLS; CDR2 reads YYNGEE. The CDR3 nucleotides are TGTGCCAGCAGCCCGACGGGGACCTTCCGCGCAGATACGCAGTATTTT. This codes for CASSPTGTFRADTQYF.

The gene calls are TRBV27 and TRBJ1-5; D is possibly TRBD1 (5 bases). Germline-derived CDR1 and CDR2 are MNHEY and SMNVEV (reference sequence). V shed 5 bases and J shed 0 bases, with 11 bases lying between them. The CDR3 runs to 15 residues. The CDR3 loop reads CASSPGTHSNQPQHF. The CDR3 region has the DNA TGTGCCAGCAGTCCTGGGACCCATAGCAATCAGCCCCAGCATTTT.

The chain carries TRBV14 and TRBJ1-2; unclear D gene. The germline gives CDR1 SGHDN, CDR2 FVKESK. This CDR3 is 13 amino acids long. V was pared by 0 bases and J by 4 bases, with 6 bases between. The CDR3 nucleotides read TGTGCCAGCAGCCAAGAACTAATCTATGGCTACACCTTC. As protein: CASSQELIYGYTF.

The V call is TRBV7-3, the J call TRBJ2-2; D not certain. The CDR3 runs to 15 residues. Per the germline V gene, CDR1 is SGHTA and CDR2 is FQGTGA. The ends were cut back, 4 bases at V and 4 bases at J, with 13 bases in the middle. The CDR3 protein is CASSSSRLLTGELFF. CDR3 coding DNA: TGTGCCAGCAGCTCGTCTCGCCTGCTCACCGGGGAGCTGTTTTTT.

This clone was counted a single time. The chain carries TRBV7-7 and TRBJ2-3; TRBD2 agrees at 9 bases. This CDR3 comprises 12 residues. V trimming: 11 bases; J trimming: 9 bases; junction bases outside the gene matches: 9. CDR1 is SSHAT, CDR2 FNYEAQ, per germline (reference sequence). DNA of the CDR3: TGTGCCGTTAGCGGGGGAATCGGCACGCAGTATTTT. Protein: CAVSGGIGTQYF.

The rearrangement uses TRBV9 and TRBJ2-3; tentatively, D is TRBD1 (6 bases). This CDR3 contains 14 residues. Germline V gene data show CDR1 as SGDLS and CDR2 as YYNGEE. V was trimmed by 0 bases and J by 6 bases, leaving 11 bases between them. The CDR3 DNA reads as TGTGCCAGCAGCGTAGGCCACAGGGACGATACGCAGTATTTT. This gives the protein CASSVGHRDDTQYF.

CDR3 residues: CAWSVPRGVEEKLFF. CDR3 coding DNA: TGTGCCTGGAGTGTACCCCGCGGGGTCGAGGAAAAACTGTTTTTT. The genes are TRBV30 and TRBJ1-4; D gene unclear. The CDR3 contains 15 residues. Germline values: CDR1 GTSNPN, CDR2 SVGIG (reference sequence). Trimming removed 0 bases from V and 8 bases from J, with 16 bases in between.

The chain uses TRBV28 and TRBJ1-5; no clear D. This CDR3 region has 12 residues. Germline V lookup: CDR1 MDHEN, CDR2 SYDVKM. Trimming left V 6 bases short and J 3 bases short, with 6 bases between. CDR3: CASRGNNQPQHF. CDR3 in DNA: TGTGCCAGCAGGGGGAACAATCAGCCCCAGCATTTT.